A selection of T cell receptor beta chains follows, all from one sample in a study of spatial heterogeneity in lung cancer. Via MiXCR, TCRdb re-called the 5' RACE reads, giving one row per CDR3 protein. The sample yields roughly 120,000 distinct CDR3 sequences, 10% to 15% seen once. This material consisted of PBMCs, taken at follow-up. These receptors all come from a male donor with early-stage non-small cell lung cancer. Both conserved end residues are part of each CDR3. D genes are given only for firm matches. Size values are once, few and many counts, or a class for expanded clones, and some rows have none.

D gene: TRBD2
J gene: TRBJ2-1
clone size: NA
V gene: TRBV6-5
CDR3 DNA: TGTGCAACGCGGCGGGGGGGGCGTAATGAGCAGTTCTTC
CDR3 protein: CATRRGGRNEQFF

D gene: NA
J gene: TRBJ2-2
clone size: NA
V gene: TRBV9
CDR3 DNA: TGTGCCAGCAGCGCAGACAGCTACACCGGAGAGCTGTTTTTT
CDR3 protein: CASSADSYTGELFF

D gene: TRBD1
J gene: TRBJ2-7
clone size: many
V gene: TRBV6-1
CDR3 DNA: TGTGCCAGCAGTGAAGAGCGGACAGGGGTCGGGGAGCAGTACTTC
CDR3 protein: CASSEERTGVGEQYF

D gene: NA
J gene: TRBJ1-5
clone size: many
V gene: TRBV7-9
CDR3 DNA: TGTGCCAGCAGCTTAGGGCCGAGCAATCAGCCCCAGCATTTT
CDR3 protein: CASSLGPSNQPQHF

D gene: NA
J gene: TRBJ2-1
clone size: many
V gene: TRBV12-5
CDR3 DNA: TGTGCTAGTGGTTTGGGGGCTGGGTCCTACAATGAGCAGTTCTTC
CDR3 protein: CASGLGAGSYNEQFF

D gene: NA
J gene: TRBJ2-7
clone size: few
V gene: TRBV28
CDR3 DNA: TGTGCCAGCAGTTTAAACACAGGGTCGTGGTCCTACGAGCAGTACTTC
CDR3 protein: CASSLNTGSWSYEQYF

D gene: NA
J gene: TRBJ2-3
clone size: NA
V gene: TRBV5-1
CDR3 DNA: TGCGCCAGCAGCTTGGGGATGGGCAGGCGCACAGATACGCAGTATTTT
CDR3 protein: CASSLGMGRRTDTQYF

D gene: TRBD1
J gene: TRBJ1-3
clone size: few
V gene: TRBV6-1
CDR3 DNA: TGTGCCAGCAGAGTCTTTGACAGGGATGTATCTGGAAACACCATATATTTT
CDR3 protein: CASRVFDRDVSGNTIYF

D gene: NA
J gene: TRBJ2-1
clone size: few
V gene: TRBV18
CDR3 DNA: TGTGCCAGCTCACCACTGGGGACTTTAAATGAGCAGTTCTTC
CDR3 protein: CASSPLGTLNEQFF

D gene: TRBD1
J gene: TRBJ1-6
clone size: NA
V gene: TRBV7-2
CDR3 DNA: TGTGCCAGCAGCTTAGACAGGGGGCGTAATTCACCCCTCCACTTT
CDR3 protein: CASSLDRGRNSPLHF

D gene: NA
J gene: TRBJ2-5
clone size: NA
V gene: TRBV14
CDR3 DNA: TGTGCCAGCAGCCAGGGAGATTTGGAGACCCAGTACTTC
CDR3 protein: CASSQGDLETQYF

D gene: NA
J gene: TRBJ2-1
clone size: many
V gene: TRBV10-3
CDR3 DNA: TGTGCCATCAGTGGGCGAGCGAACAATGAGCAGTTCTTC
CDR3 protein: CAISGRANNEQFF

D gene: NA
J gene: TRBJ1-3
clone size: NA
V gene: TRBV3-1
CDR3 DNA: TGTGCCAGCAGCCAAGATCACGGGCGGGCCTACTCTGGAAACACCATATATTTT
CDR3 protein: CASSQDHGRAYSGNTIYF

D gene: TRBD2
J gene: TRBJ2-5
clone size: many
V gene: TRBV10-1
CDR3 DNA: TGCGCCAGCAGTGATCGTCGGGAGGAAGAGACCCAGTACTTC
CDR3 protein: CASSDRREEETQYF

D gene: NA
J gene: TRBJ2-3
clone size: many
V gene: TRBV12-3/TRBV12-4
CDR3 DNA: TGTGCCAGCAGTTCCAACACAGATACGCAGTATTTT
CDR3 protein: CASSSNTDTQYF

D gene: NA
J gene: TRBJ1-4
clone size: NA
V gene: TRBV7-9
CDR3 DNA: TGTGCCAGCAGCTTAGGAGTCGTGGACAAAGGAGAAAAACTGTTTTTT
CDR3 protein: CASSLGVVDKGEKLFF

D gene: TRBD1
J gene: TRBJ1-1
clone size: NA
V gene: TRBV6-6
CDR3 DNA: TGTGCCAGCACCAAACCCCAGGGGGGACGCACTGAAGCTTTCTTT
CDR3 protein: CASTKPQGGRTEAFF

D gene: TRBD2
J gene: TRBJ2-1
clone size: many
V gene: TRBV6-5
CDR3 DNA: TGTGCCAGCAGTTACGAGAGACTAGCGGGGGAGAGGAATGAGCAGTTCTTC
CDR3 protein: CASSYERLAGERNEQFF

D gene: NA
J gene: TRBJ2-4
clone size: few
V gene: TRBV24-1
CDR3 DNA: TGTGCCACCAGTGATTCCGGGACAAGGCAGTACTTC
CDR3 protein: CATSDSGTRQYF

D gene: TRBD2
J gene: TRBJ2-3
clone size: few
V gene: TRBV10-3
CDR3 DNA: TGTGCCATTTCCCCTGCGAGCGGGGGGGCAAGTACGCAGTATTTT
CDR3 protein: CAISPASGGASTQYF

D gene: TRBD1
J gene: TRBJ2-1
clone size: NA
V gene: TRBV4-2
CDR3 DNA: TGTGCCAGCAGCCAAGGCCCCGGGGCCGACAGGGCCAATGAGCAGTTCTTC
CDR3 protein: CASSQGPGADRANEQFF

D gene: NA
J gene: TRBJ2-3
clone size: few
V gene: TRBV19
CDR3 DNA: TGTGCCAGTAGCGGGACCCGAAGCACAGATACGCAGTATTTT
CDR3 protein: CASSGTRSTDTQYF

D gene: NA
J gene: TRBJ1-1
clone size: NA
V gene: TRBV9
CDR3 DNA: TGTGCCACCAGCGTAGAGCTGAACACTGAAGCTTTCTTT
CDR3 protein: CATSVELNTEAFF

D gene: TRBD1
J gene: TRBJ1-4
clone size: NA
V gene: TRBV19
CDR3 DNA: TGTGCCAGTAGGAACAGGGGGTTTGGGACTAATGAAAAACTGTTTTTT
CDR3 protein: CASRNRGFGTNEKLFF

D gene: NA
J gene: TRBJ2-7
clone size: medium-sized
V gene: TRBV27
CDR3 DNA: TGTGCCAGCAGAACAGTGACAAGAGGATACGAGCAGTACTTC
CDR3 protein: CASRTVTRGYEQYF

D gene: TRBD2
J gene: TRBJ2-2
clone size: NA
V gene: TRBV11-3
CDR3 DNA: TGTGCCAGCAGCGGGAGCGGGGGCGACACCGGGGAGCTGTTTTTT
CDR3 protein: CASSGSGGDTGELFF

D gene: TRBD1
J gene: TRBJ1-2
clone size: many
V gene: TRBV7-9
CDR3 DNA: TGTGCCAGCAGCCTTCCGGGACAGGATGGCTACACCTTC
CDR3 protein: CASSLPGQDGYTF

D gene: NA
J gene: TRBJ2-6
clone size: NA
V gene: TRBV4-1
CDR3 DNA: TGCGCCAGCAGCCAATTACCCCCGCCCGGATCTGGGGCCAACGTCCTGACTTTC
CDR3 protein: CASSQLPPPGSGANVLTF

D gene: NA
J gene: TRBJ2-7
clone size: many
V gene: TRBV4-3
CDR3 DNA: TGCGCCAGCAGCCAAGATCGAGACGGTTACTACGAGCAGTACTTC
CDR3 protein: CASSQDRDGYYEQYF

D gene: TRBD1
J gene: TRBJ1-2
clone size: few
V gene: TRBV28
CDR3 DNA: TGTGCCATACAGGGGGCGGCCTTACGGGGCTACACCTTC
CDR3 protein: CAIQGAALRGYTF

D gene: NA
J gene: TRBJ1-5
clone size: few
V gene: TRBV28
CDR3 DNA: TGTGCCAGCACCTTAGAGGGAAGCAATCAGCCCCAGCATTTT
CDR3 protein: CASTLEGSNQPQHF

D gene: NA
J gene: TRBJ2-5
clone size: few
V gene: TRBV7-9
CDR3 DNA: TGTGCCAGCAGCTTAGAAGCCCTACCGCGAGAGACCCAGTACTTC
CDR3 protein: CASSLEALPRETQYF

D gene: TRBD1
J gene: TRBJ1-5
clone size: NA
V gene: TRBV5-5
CDR3 DNA: TGTGCCAGCAGCTTGGTGGGACAGACCAATCAGCCCCAGCATTTT
CDR3 protein: CASSLVGQTNQPQHF

D gene: NA
J gene: TRBJ2-1
clone size: many
V gene: TRBV4-2
CDR3 DNA: TGTGCCAGCAGCCAAGAACTAGCTAGCTACAATGAGCAGTTCTTC
CDR3 protein: CASSQELASYNEQFF

D gene: TRBD1
J gene: TRBJ1-3
clone size: many
V gene: TRBV4-3
CDR3 DNA: TGCGCCAGCAGCCACCTCGACAGGGGAGACTCTGGAAACACCATATATTTT
CDR3 protein: CASSHLDRGDSGNTIYF

D gene: NA
J gene: TRBJ1-6
clone size: few
V gene: TRBV28
CDR3 DNA: TGTGCCAGCAGTTTTCGAGGGGGAGGTCATTCACCCCTCCACTTT
CDR3 protein: CASSFRGGGHSPLHF

D gene: NA
J gene: TRBJ2-7
clone size: few
V gene: TRBV7-3
CDR3 DNA: TGTGCCAGCAGCTTAACGGGAAGTGCGGAGCAGTACTTC
CDR3 protein: CASSLTGSAEQYF

D gene: TRBD2
J gene: TRBJ2-2
clone size: many
V gene: TRBV20-1
CDR3 DNA: TGCAGTGCTAGACTAGCGGGGCGAGACACCGGGGAGCTGTTTTTT
CDR3 protein: CSARLAGRDTGELFF

D gene: TRBD1
J gene: TRBJ1-1
clone size: many
V gene: TRBV20-1
CDR3 DNA: TGCAGTGCTACGGACAGGGGGAACACTGAAGCTTTCTTT
CDR3 protein: CSATDRGNTEAFF

D gene: NA
J gene: TRBJ2-5
clone size: NA
V gene: TRBV14
CDR3 DNA: TGTGCCAGCAGCCCCCCTGGGAACCAAGAGACCCAGTACTTC
CDR3 protein: CASSPPGNQETQYF

D gene: TRBD1
J gene: TRBJ1-1
clone size: many
V gene: TRBV27
CDR3 DNA: TGTGCCAGCAGTTCGAGACAGGGGACTGAAGCTTTCTTT
CDR3 protein: CASSSRQGTEAFF

D gene: NA
J gene: TRBJ2-7
clone size: many
V gene: TRBV29-1
CDR3 DNA: TGCAGCGTTGAAGTTGTAGGGAACGAGCAGTACTTC
CDR3 protein: CSVEVVGNEQYF

D gene: TRBD2
J gene: TRBJ2-7
clone size: many
V gene: TRBV7-9
CDR3 DNA: TGTGCCAGCAGCTTGGGACTAGCGGGGCCCTACGAGCAGTACTTC
CDR3 protein: CASSLGLAGPYEQYF

D gene: NA
J gene: TRBJ2-5
clone size: NA
V gene: TRBV5-1
CDR3 DNA: TGCGCCAGCAGCTTGGAAGGGTCCCCGACCCAGTACTTC
CDR3 protein: CASSLEGSPTQYF

D gene: NA
J gene: TRBJ2-3
clone size: NA
V gene: TRBV5-1
CDR3 DNA: TGCGCCAGCAGCTCCGAATGGGGGGGCGCAGATACGCAGTATTTT
CDR3 protein: CASSSEWGGADTQYF

D gene: TRBD2
J gene: TRBJ2-5
clone size: few
V gene: TRBV29-1
CDR3 DNA: TGCAGCGTTGAACGGACTAGCGGGGGGCCCCAAGAGACCCAGTACTTC
CDR3 protein: CSVERTSGGPQETQYF

D gene: NA
J gene: TRBJ1-2
clone size: many
V gene: TRBV4-3
CDR3 DNA: TGCGCCAGCAGCCAAGCCCCAGCCTATGGCTACACCTTC
CDR3 protein: CASSQAPAYGYTF

D gene: TRBD1
J gene: TRBJ2-7
clone size: many
V gene: TRBV10-3
CDR3 DNA: TGTGCCATCAGCCCGGGACAGGGGGCTTTCTACGAGCAGTACTTC
CDR3 protein: CAISPGQGAFYEQYF

D gene: NA
J gene: TRBJ2-7
clone size: NA
V gene: TRBV21-1
CDR3 DNA: TGTGCCAGCAGCCCGGCGAAAAGCTACGAGCAGTACTTC
CDR3 protein: CASSPAKSYEQYF

D gene: NA
J gene: TRBJ2-1
clone size: NA
V gene: TRBV5-8
CDR3 DNA: TGTGCCAGCATAATGAGTGAGCAGTTCTTC
CDR3 protein: CASIMSEQFF

D gene: NA
J gene: TRBJ2-2
clone size: few
V gene: TRBV30
CDR3 DNA: TGTGCCTGGGGATTAAGTCACCGGGAGCTGTTTTTT
CDR3 protein: CAWGLSHRELFF

D gene: NA
J gene: TRBJ2-7
clone size: NA
V gene: TRBV6-5
CDR3 DNA: TGTGCCAGCAGTTACAGAAACAGGGAATACGAGCAGTACTTC
CDR3 protein: CASSYRNREYEQYF